The entry that follows covers one TCR beta chain sequence. No antigen is known for it. It was with 60 Vbeta and 13 Jbeta primers that the PCR ran. Clones were read by immunoSEQ multiplex PCR, and TCRdb kept only the in-frame ones, dropping some. Found here are about 110,000 clones, just over 70% of them singletons; the top ten hold about 0.84%. These data are taken from a study of cytomegalovirus exposure and HLA in healthy donors. Study findings and constraints: In all likelihood, a cluster of highly shared sequence variants was a sequencing artifact.

The CDR3 totals 14 residues. The V segment lost 3 bases and the J segment 6 bases; nucleotides outside the gene matches: 2. Per the germline V gene, CDR1 is SGHRS and CDR2 is YFSETQ. This sequence originates from a boy younger than 18 in good health and CMV-seronegative. The V and J genes are TRBV5-1 and TRBJ2-1, with TRBD2 matching over 11 bases. The sequenced sample consisted of PBMCs. The CDR3 DNA sequence: TGCGCCAGCAGCTCGGGGACTAGCGGCAATGAGCAGTTCTTC. It yields the protein CASSSGTSGNEQFF.